This TCR beta chain stems from a study of T-cell reconstitution after alpha-beta-depleted transplantation in children. This clonotype was observed a few times. Unique molecular identifiers were built into the TCRbeta library. MiXCR, applied by TCRdb to the PCR reads, yields one record per CDR3 protein. Of 300,000 to 350,000 distinct CDR3 sequences listed, around 25% are singletons. Sequences were derived from PBMCs, mostly from graft donor cells, sampled 180 days after TCRalphabeta/CD19-depleted stem cell transplant. The source of this sequence is a male patient younger than 18 who had a stem cell transplant for acute lymphoblastic leukemia, so the T cells may come from the graft donor.

Written as DNA, the CDR3 is TGCAGTGCTAGCCCGACTGGCTACGAGCAGTACTTC. Translated, it gives CSASPTGYEQYF. The genes are TRBV20-1 and TRBJ2-7; D unresolved. The CDR3 sequence is 12 residues long. Per the germline V gene, CDR1 is DFQATT and CDR2 is SNEGSKA (reference sequence). Trimming removed 3 bases at V and 3 bases at J, with 9 bases between.